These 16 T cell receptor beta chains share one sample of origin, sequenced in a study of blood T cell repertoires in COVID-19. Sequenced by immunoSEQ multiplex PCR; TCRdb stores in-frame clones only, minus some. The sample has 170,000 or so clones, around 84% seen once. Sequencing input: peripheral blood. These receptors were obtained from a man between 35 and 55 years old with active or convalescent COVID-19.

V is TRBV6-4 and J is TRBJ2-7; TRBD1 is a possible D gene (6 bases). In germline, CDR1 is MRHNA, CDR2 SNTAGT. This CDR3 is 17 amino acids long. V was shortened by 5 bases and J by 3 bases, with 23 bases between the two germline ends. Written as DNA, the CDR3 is TGTGCCAGCAGTCCCCCAGTTGAGGGACACCTCCGCTACGAGCAGTACTTC. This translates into CASSPPVEGHLRYEQYF.

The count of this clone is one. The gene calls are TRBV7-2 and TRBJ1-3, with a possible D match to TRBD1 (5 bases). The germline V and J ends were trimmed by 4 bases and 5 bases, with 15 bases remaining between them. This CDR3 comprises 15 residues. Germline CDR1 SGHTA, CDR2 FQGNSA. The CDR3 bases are TGTGCCAGCAGCTATCCGGGACTATTAAGAAACACCATATATTTT. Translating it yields CASSYPGLLRNTIYF. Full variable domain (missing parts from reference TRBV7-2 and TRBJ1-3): GAGVSQSPSNKVTEKGKDVELRCDPISGHTALYWYRQSLGQGLEFLIYFQGNSAPDKSGLPSDRFSAERTGGSVSTLTIQRTQQEDSAVYLCASSYPGLLRNTIYFGEGSWLTVV.

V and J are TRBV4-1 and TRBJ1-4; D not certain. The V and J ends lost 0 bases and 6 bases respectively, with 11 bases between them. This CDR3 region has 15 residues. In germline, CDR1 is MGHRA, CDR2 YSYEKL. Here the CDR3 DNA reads TGCGCCAGCAGCCAAGAGGGCCTAGCGTATGAAAAACTGTTTTTT. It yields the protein CASSQEGLAYEKLFF.

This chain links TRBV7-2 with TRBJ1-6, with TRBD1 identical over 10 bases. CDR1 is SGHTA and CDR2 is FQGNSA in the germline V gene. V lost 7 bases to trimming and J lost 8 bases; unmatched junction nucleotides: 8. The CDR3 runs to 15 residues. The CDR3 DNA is TGTGCCAGCACCCTATGGGGGACAGGGGATTCACCCCTCCACTTT. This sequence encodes CASTLWGTGDSPLHF.

Here the CDR3 DNA reads TGTGCCATCAGTGAGATGGAGAGCAATCAGCCCCAGCATTTT. Translated, it gives CAISEMESNQPQHF. The J gene is TRBJ1-5, the V gene TRBV10-3, with D unclear. V lost 2 bases to trimming and J lost 1 base, with 6 bases between them. CDR3 length: 14 amino acids. CDR1 ENHRY and CDR2 SYGVKD come from the germline V gene.

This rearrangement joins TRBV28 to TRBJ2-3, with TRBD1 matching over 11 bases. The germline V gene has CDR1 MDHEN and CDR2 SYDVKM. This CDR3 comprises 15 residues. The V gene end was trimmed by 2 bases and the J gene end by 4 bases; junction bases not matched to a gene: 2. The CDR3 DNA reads TGTGCCAGCAGTTTAGTGGGACAGGGGGCAGATACGCAGTATTTT. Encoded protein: CASSLVGQGADTQYF.

CDR3 sequence reads: CASSLEGRYGYGYTF. DNA for the CDR3: TGTGCCAGCAGCTTAGAAGGGAGGTACGGCTATGGCTACACCTTC. The rearrangement joins TRBV7-2 to TRBJ1-2; D remains unclear. This CDR3 has 15 residues. With 1 base removed from V and 4 bases from J, the gap between germline ends came to 13 bases. The germline V gene has CDR1 SGHTA and CDR2 FQGNSA.

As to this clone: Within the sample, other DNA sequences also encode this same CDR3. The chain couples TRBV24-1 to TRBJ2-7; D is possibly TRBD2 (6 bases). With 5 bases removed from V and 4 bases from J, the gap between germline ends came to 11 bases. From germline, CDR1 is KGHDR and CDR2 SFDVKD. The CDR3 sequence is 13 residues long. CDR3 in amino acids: CATSAGGSYEQYF. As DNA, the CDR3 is TGTGCCACCAGTGCCGGGGGAAGTTACGAGCAGTACTTC.

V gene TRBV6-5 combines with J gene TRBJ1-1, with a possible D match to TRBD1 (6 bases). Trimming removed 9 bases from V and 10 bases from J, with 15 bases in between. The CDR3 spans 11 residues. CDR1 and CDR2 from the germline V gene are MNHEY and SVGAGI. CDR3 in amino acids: CASSRGGGAFF. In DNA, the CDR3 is TGTGCCAGTTCCAGGGGCGGTGGAGCTTTCTTT.

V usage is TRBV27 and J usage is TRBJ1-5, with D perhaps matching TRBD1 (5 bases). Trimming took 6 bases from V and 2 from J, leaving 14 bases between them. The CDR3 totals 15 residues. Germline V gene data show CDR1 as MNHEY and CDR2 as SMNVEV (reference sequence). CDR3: CASRGFGGGNQPQHF. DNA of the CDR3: TGTGCCAGCAGAGGCTTCGGGGGTGGCAATCAGCCCCAGCATTTT.

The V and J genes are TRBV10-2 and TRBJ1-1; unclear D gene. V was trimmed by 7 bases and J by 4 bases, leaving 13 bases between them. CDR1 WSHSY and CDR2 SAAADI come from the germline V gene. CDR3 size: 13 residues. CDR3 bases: TGCGCCAGCAAATTTGGAGGTAGCACTGAAGCTTTCTTT. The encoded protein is CASKFGGSTEAFF.

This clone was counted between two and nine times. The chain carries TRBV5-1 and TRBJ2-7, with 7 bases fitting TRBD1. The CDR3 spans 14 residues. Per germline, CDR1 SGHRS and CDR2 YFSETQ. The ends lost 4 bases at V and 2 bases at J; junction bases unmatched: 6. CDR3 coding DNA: TGCGCCAGCAGCCCCAGACAGGGAACCTACGAGCAGTACTTC. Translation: CASSPRQGTYEQYF.

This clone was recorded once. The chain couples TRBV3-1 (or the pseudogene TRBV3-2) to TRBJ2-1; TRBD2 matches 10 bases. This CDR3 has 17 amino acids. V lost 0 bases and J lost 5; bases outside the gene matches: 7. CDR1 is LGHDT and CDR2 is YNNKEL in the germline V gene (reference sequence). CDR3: CASSQEGTSGVDNEQFF. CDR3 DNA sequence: TGTGCCAGCAGCCAAGAAGGAACTAGCGGGGTCGACAATGAGCAGTTCTTC.

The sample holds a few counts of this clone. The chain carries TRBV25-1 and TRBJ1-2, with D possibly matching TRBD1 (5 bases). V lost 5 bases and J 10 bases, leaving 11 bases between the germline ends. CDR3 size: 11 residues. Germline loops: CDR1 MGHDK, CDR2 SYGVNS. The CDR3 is CASSQLGHYTF. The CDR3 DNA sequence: TGTGCCAGCAGTCAACTGGGGCACTACACCTTC.

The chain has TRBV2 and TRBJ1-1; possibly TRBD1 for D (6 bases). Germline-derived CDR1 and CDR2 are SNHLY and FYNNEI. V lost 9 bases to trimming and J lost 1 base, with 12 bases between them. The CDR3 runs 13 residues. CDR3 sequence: CARMGGGNTEAFF. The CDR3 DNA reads TGTGCCAGAATGGGAGGGGGGAACACTGAAGCTTTCTTT.

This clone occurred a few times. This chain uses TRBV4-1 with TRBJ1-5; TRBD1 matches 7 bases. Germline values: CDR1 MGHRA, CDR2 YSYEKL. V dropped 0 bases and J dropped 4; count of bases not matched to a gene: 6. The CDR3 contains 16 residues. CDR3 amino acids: CASSQDLGTVNQPQHF. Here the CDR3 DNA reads TGCGCCAGCAGCCAAGATCTTGGGACAGTAAATCAGCCCCAGCATTTT.